Here is one T cell receptor beta chain with its context. This entry comes from a study of blood T cell repertoires in COVID-19. Authors' processing steps: It was from reference gene primer amplification that nucleated cell counts were estimated. The data were produced by immunoSEQ multiplex PCR, yet TCRdb's version contains in-frame clones alone and is incomplete. V and J calls and clone size are copied from that table; D and trimming were computed from the DNA. The table lists about 130,000 clones, roughly 83% of them singletons, with around 1.4% in the top ten. Looked up from germline, CDR1 is DFQATT and CDR2 is SNEGSKA (reference sequence). This CDR3 has 11 residues. V was pared by 0 bases and J by 8 bases, with 5 bases between.

This chain uses TRBV20-1 with TRBJ1-3; D gene unclear. The source material was peripheral blood. This receptor was identified in a man between 60 and 75 years old with acute or convalescent COVID-19. DNA of the CDR3: TGCAGTGCTAGAGACTCTCACACCATATATTTT. The encoded protein is CSARDSHTIYF.